This T cell receptor (beta chain) comes out of a study of cytomegalovirus exposure and HLA in healthy donors. Study-wide context: Earlier work reported 100 million or so unique TCR beta sequences from roughly 180 million T cells.

13 Jbeta primers and 60 Vbeta primers were used for the PCR. This table comes from immunoSEQ multiplex PCR, and its TCRdb copy is limited to in-frame clones, with some not included. The sample has some 130,000 clones. V shed 4 bases and J 7 bases; nucleotides not matched to a gene: 12. The CDR3 extends over 15 amino acids. Germline CDR1 and CDR2: SGHAT and FQNNGV. Study-wide results and limits: It was assumed in the presence/absence analyses that sequencing depth was roughly uniform across donors. The investigators catalogued 150 to 200 TCR beta chains as cytomegalovirus-associated.

On this clone itself: Its cognate antigen is unknown.

The V and J genes are TRBV11-2 and TRBJ1-2; TRBD1 aligns across 7 bases. This TCR was recovered from a woman in her thirties or forties in good health and CMV-seropositive. The sequenced sample consisted of PBMCs. The CDR3 is CASSSPRDRVFGYTF. In DNA form, the CDR3 reads TGTGCCAGCAGCTCCCCTCGAGACAGGGTTTTTGGCTACACCTTC.